The clone carrying this TCR beta chain was seen more than once but under ten times. The donor cohort consisted entirely of Caucasian adults residing in Nashville, Tennessee. The CDR3 runs to 16 residues. After removal of 1 base from V and 2 bases from J, the junction contained 2 bases not matched to a gene. Germline assignment: CDR1 MNHEY and CDR2 SMNVEV (reference sequence). These data belong to a study of shared clonotypes between healthy human individuals. The method was immunoSEQ multiplex PCR; TCRdb's version includes in-frame clones alone and lacks a portion of them. The top ten clones hold 1% to 1.5% of a sample with over a million clones, roughly 95% of them seen once.

The clonotype originates from a man aged 25 to 40 in good health. The rearrangement links TRBV27 to TRBJ2-3; 11 bases line up with TRBD2. Sequencing was done on a sample of naive CD4+ T cells sorted from blood. The subset was: CD45RA+ positively selected. DNA for the CDR3: TGTGCCAGCAGTTTATTGGGACTAGCGGTCACAGATACGCAGTATTTT. Its translation is CASSLLGLAVTDTQYF.